This is a list of T cell receptor beta chains from one sample in a study of T cells in Graves' hyperthyroidism and ophthalmopathy. In TCRdb, the multiplex PCR reads were re-called with MiXCR into one record per CDR3 protein. The data contain hundreds of thousands of distinct CDR3 sequences, approximately 16% of them singletons. Sequencing input: blood. All receptors come from a woman in her late teens or twenties with Graves' hyperthyroidism. Both conserved end residues are part of each CDR3. D genes are given only for firm matches. Clone size is given for some rows only: seen once, a few or many times, or a class if the clone is expanded.

>TRBJ2-7|NA|NA|TRBV28
CASSLIRGNEQYF
TGTGCCAGCAGTTTAATTCGGGGGAACGAGCAGTACTTC
>TRBJ1-5|NA|many|TRBV6-1
CASSPTSSNQPQHF
TGTGCCAGCAGCCCGACGTCTAGCAATCAGCCCCAGCATTTT
>TRBJ2-1|TRBD1|NA|TRBV2
CASSEASRTGVYNEQFF
TGTGCCAGCAGTGAAGCTTCCCGGACAGGGGTCTACAATGAGCAGTTCTTC
>TRBJ1-5|NA|many|TRBV5-8
CASSLQGRQPQHF
TGTGCCAGCAGCTTGCAGGGACGCCAGCCCCAGCATTTT
>TRBJ2-5|NA|few|TRBV24-1
CATSGERRTQYF
TGTGCCACTTCAGGGGAACGGCGGACCCAGTACTTC
>TRBJ2-1|TRBD2|many|TRBV30
CAWSMGLAGDGQFF
TGTGCCTGGAGTATGGGACTAGCGGGAGACGGGCAGTTCTTC
>TRBJ2-7|TRBD2|many|TRBV11-3
CASLGSGGRGEQYF
TGTGCCAGCTTGGGGTCGGGGGGGCGAGGCGAGCAGTACTTC
>TRBJ2-1|TRBD2|NA|TRBV9
CASSMGLASYNEQFF
TGTGCCAGCAGCATGGGACTAGCGTCCTACAATGAGCAGTTCTTC
>TRBJ1-2|NA|many|TRBV20-1
CSASYDYGYTF
TGCAGTGCTAGTTACGATTATGGCTACACCTTC
>TRBJ2-1|TRBD2|NA|TRBV15
CATSRREGDEQFF
TGTGCCACCAGCCGGCGGGAGGGGGATGAGCAGTTCTTC
>TRBJ1-3|TRBD1|NA|TRBV15
CATSTRTGAGNTIYF
TGTGCCACCAGCACTCGGACAGGGGCTGGAAACACCATATATTTT
>TRBJ2-1|NA|many|TRBV12-3/TRBV12-4
CASSPSGGRLGSYNEQFF
TGTGCCAGCAGTCCTTCTGGAGGGCGCTTGGGCTCCTACAATGAGCAGTTCTTC
>TRBJ1-1|NA|many|TRBV12-3/TRBV12-4
CASTTASPEAFF
TGTGCCAGCACGACAGCATCCCCTGAAGCTTTCTTT
>TRBJ2-2|NA|NA|TRBV7-2
CASSLAVGGAGTGELFF
TGTGCCAGCAGCTTAGCGGTTGGGGGCGCTGGCACCGGGGAGCTGTTTTTT